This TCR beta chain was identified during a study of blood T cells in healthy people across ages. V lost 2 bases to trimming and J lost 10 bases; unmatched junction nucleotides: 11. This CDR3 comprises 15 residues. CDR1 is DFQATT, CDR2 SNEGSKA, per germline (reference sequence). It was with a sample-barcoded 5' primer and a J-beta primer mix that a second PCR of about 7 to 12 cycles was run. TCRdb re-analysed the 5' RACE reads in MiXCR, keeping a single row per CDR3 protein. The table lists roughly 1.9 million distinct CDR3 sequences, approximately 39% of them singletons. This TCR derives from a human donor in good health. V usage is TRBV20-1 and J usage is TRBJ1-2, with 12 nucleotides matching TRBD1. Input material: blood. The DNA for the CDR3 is TGCAGTGCTAGAAAGGGACAGGGGGCGAGTGGTGACTACACCTTC. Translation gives CSARKGQGASGDYTF.